The sequence of this T cell receptor beta chain was determined in a study of blood T cell repertoires in COVID-19. Repertoires were generated with immunoSEQ multiplex PCR, while TCRdb's copy carries only in-frame clones and drops some. The data show about 320,000 clones, approximately 91% seen once. Recovered status in Cohort 3 required two negative PCRs, clearance, or symptom resolution. The CDR3 runs to 15 residues. Trimming removed 5 bases from V and 6 bases from J; junction bases left unmatched: 5. From germline, CDR1 is SGHAT and CDR2 FQNNGV. Sequenced material: PBMCs or T cells enriched from blood (not recorded which). The sequence came from a man between 60 and 70 years old who had recovered from COVID-19. The chain links TRBV11-2 to TRBJ1-6; 9 bases fit TRBD1. In nucleotides, the CDR3 is TGTGCCAGCAGCGGAGGGACAGGGTCTAATTCACCCCTCCACTTT. Its protein product is CASSGGTGSNSPLHF. The full variable domain, in which reference TRBV11-2 and TRBJ1-6 provide the parts outside the CDR3, is EAGVAQSPRYKIIEKRQSVAFWCNPISGHATLYWYQQILGQGPKLLIQFQNNGVVDDSQLPKDRFSAERLKGVDSTLKIQPAKLEDSAVYLCASSGGTGSNSPLHFGNGTRLTVT.